These 26 T cell receptor beta chains share one sample of origin, sequenced in a study of identical twins. TCRdb ran MiXCR on the 5' RACE reads and lists one entry per CDR3 protein. The table lists 500,000 to 700,000 distinct CDR3 sequences, just over 7% of them singletons. The same sample was also used in a study of yellow fever vaccine responses in identical twins.

The source material was PBMCs. These TCRs come from a woman younger than 30 in good health.

This clonotype occurred a few times. The rearrangement links TRBV7-9 to TRBJ2-3; TRBD2 matches at 8 bases. The trim removed 4 bases at V and 3 bases at J, leaving 12 bases unmatched. The CDR3 spans 17 residues. Germline-derived CDR1 and CDR2 are SEHNR and FQNEAQ (reference sequence). The CDR3 here is CASSSRTSNHYTDTQYF. The CDR3 nucleotides read TGTGCCAGCAGCTCGCGGACTAGCAATCATTATACAGATACGCAGTATTTT. The full variable domain, completed using reference TRBV7-9 and TRBJ2-3, is DTGVSQNPRHKITKRGQNVTFRCDPISEHNRLYWYRQTLGQGPEFLTYFQNEAQLEKSRLLSDRFSAERPKGSFSTLEIQRTEQGDSAMYLCASSSRTSNHYTDTQYFGPGTRLTVL.

This clonotype was seen ten or more times. The chain links TRBV12-3 or TRBV12-4 to TRBJ2-1; D is unresolved. CDR3 length equals 12 residues. The ends were cut back, 4 bases at V and 9 bases at J, with 10 bases in the middle. CDR3 nucleotides: TGTGCCAGCAGTTATTTCGGTGGTGAGCAGTTCTTC. Translating it yields CASSYFGGEQFF.

This clonotype appeared a few times. The chain has TRBV12-3 or TRBV12-4 and TRBJ2-5; D remains unclear. CDR3 length: 12 amino acids. V was cut by 3 bases and J by 5 bases, with 7 bases left in between. The CDR3 here is CASSFIRETQYF. The CDR3 bases are TGTGCCAGCAGTTTCATTCGGGAGACCCAGTACTTC.

This clonotype was observed a handful of times. The J gene is TRBJ2-6, the V gene TRBV15; D remains unclear. CDR3 size: 17 residues. V dropped 0 bases and J dropped 0 bases, with 9 bases sitting between them. CDR1 and CDR2 (germline): LNHNV, YYDKDF (reference sequence). The CDR3 loop is CATSRDRDISGANVLTF. The CDR3 DNA is TGTGCCACCAGCAGAGATCGAGACATCTCTGGGGCCAACGTCCTGACTTTC. Full variable domain (missing parts from reference TRBV15 and TRBJ2-6): DAMVIQNPRYQVTQFGKPVTLSCSQTLNHNVMYWYQQKSSQAPKLLFHYYDKDFNNEADTPDNFQSRRPNTSFCFLDIRSPGLGDTAMYLCATSRDRDISGANVLTFGAGSRLTVL.

As concerns this clonotype: The germline gene is not matched at one end of the junction; a read error may be the cause. The chain joins TRBV20-1 to TRBJ2-7; 11 bases line up with TRBD2. Germline CDR1 DFQATT, CDR2 SNEGSKA (reference sequence). This CDR3 region has 18 residues. For the CDR3, the DNA is TGCTGTGCTAGCGAACTAGCGGGAGTGGCCAGGGCCTCCTACGAGCAGTACTTC. Its translation is CCASELAGVARASYEQYF.

The chain links TRBV29-1 to TRBJ2-1; 14 bases are shared with TRBD2. Germline V lookup: CDR1 SQVTM, CDR2 ANQGSEA. The CDR3 is 13 residues long. The V gene end was trimmed by 7 bases and the J gene end by 10 bases; junction bases not matched to a gene: 6. CDR3 bases: TGCAGCGAACGACTAGCGGGAGGGCGCGAGCAGTTCTTC. Translated, it gives CSERLAGGREQFF.

There are a few counts of this clonotype. The V gene is TRBV20-1, the J gene TRBJ2-3; 10 bases align to TRBD2. The CDR3 totals 15 residues. Losses at the gene ends were 6 bases for V and 4 bases for J; bases not matched to a gene: 10. Germline values: CDR1 DFQATT, CDR2 SNEGSKA (reference sequence). CDR3: CSATPSGSVADTQYF. CDR3 sequence (DNA): TGCAGTGCGACCCCTAGCGGGAGTGTCGCAGATACGCAGTATTTT.

This clonotype showed up just a few times. This chain joins TRBV20-1 and TRBJ2-1; 8 nucleotides line up with TRBD2. With V trimmed by 5 bases and J by 5 bases, 11 bases remained unmatched. Germline CDR1 DFQATT, CDR2 SNEGSKA (reference sequence). The CDR3 has 15 residues. The CDR3 region has the DNA TGCAGTGCTGGCCCTTTCGGGGGGGTCCACAATGAGCAGTTCTTC. Its translation: CSAGPFGGVHNEQFF.

This clonotype was found a few times. This chain connects TRBV29-1 to TRBJ2-7; no clear D gene. The V gene lost 6 bases and the J gene lost 2 bases, with 17 bases spanning the gap. CDR1 and CDR2 (germline): SQVTM, ANQGSEA. The CDR3 spans 14 residues. This chain's CDR3 is CSVRNLTTPYEQYF. The CDR3, as DNA: TGCAGCGTGCGAAACCTCACCACACCCTACGAGCAGTACTTC.

The V gene is TRBV12-3 or TRBV12-4, the J gene TRBJ2-1; 12 bases map to TRBD2. V was pared by 11 bases and J by 2 bases, with 19 bases of the junction left unmatched. The CDR3 contains 19 residues. CDR3 sequence (DNA): TGTGCCCTCTGTTTAGACTCGGGACTAGCGGGCGCCACCTACAATGAGCAGTTCTTC. It translates to CALCLDSGLAGATYNEQFF.

The CDR3 bases are TGTGCCATCAGCGGACAGACCCGGGGGGAAGGGACCCAGTACTTC. It yields the protein CAISGQTRGEGTQYF. The chain has TRBV10-3 and TRBJ2-5; D may be TRBD2 (7 bases). The CDR3 sequence is 15 residues long. The V gene lost 6 bases and the J gene lost 7 bases, with 21 bases spanning the gap. CDR1 ENHRY and CDR2 SYGVKD come from the germline V gene.

The rearrangement uses TRBV12-3 or TRBV12-4 and TRBJ2-1, with TRBD2 matching 12 bases. The CDR3 contains 19 residues. The junction had 12 bases not matched to a gene; V was cut back by 6 bases and J by 0 bases. The CDR3 DNA is TGTGCCAGCAGCATACTAGCGGGGGGCTTACAGAGCTCCTACAATGAGCAGTTCTTC. It encodes CASSILAGGLQSSYNEQFF.

The chain carries TRBV28 and TRBJ2-1; 15 bases line up with TRBD2. V dropped 3 bases and J dropped 7; count of bases not matched to a gene: 19. Looked up from germline, CDR1 is MDHEN and CDR2 is SYDVKM. The CDR3 is 21 amino acids. The CDR3 DNA sequence: TGTGCCAGCAGTTTGCCTCAGGGGGCTTTGGGACTAGCGGGAGGAACAAATGAGCAGTTCTTC. It codes for CASSLPQGALGLAGGTNEQFF.

This clonotype has a handful of counts. The gene calls are TRBV28 and TRBJ2-1; TRBD1 or TRBD2 may be the D gene (7 bases each). The CDR3 consists of 17 residues. V was cut by 2 bases and J by 4 bases, with 18 bases left in between. Germline values: CDR1 MDHEN, CDR2 SYDVKM. CDR3 amino acids: CASSLTGEGGAYNEQFF. DNA for the CDR3: TGTGCCAGCAGTTTAACAGGGGAGGGGGGGGCTTACAATGAGCAGTTCTTC.

This clonotype was detected a few times. The CDR3 spells CSVVPGQGGSDEQFF. CDR3 nucleotides: TGCAGCGTTGTCCCGGGACAGGGGGGAAGTGATGAGCAGTTCTTC. The chain couples TRBV29-1 to TRBJ2-1; 11 bases map to TRBD1. The V gene's germline CDR1 is SQVTM and CDR2 ANQGSEA. The length of the CDR3 is 15 residues. After removal of 4 bases from V and 8 bases from J, the junction contained 10 bases not matched to a gene.

There are a few counts of this clonotype. The chain carries TRBV20-1 and TRBJ2-1; TRBD2 aligns across 11 bases. The J segment lost 9 bases and the V segment lost 6 bases, leaving 7 bases of the junction unmatched. This CDR3 contains 13 residues. Per germline, CDR1 DFQATT and CDR2 SNEGSKA (reference sequence). The CDR3 reads CSAGTSGGTEQFF. The CDR3 nucleotides are TGCAGTGCCGGCACTAGCGGGGGTACTGAGCAGTTCTTC.

J is TRBJ2-1 and V is TRBV7-3; D remains ambiguous. Trimming left V 1 base short and J 5 bases short, with 6 bases between. The CDR3 extends over 13 amino acids. Germline V gene lookup returns CDR1 SGHTA and CDR2 FQGTGA. The CDR3 coding sequence is TGTGCCAGCAGCTTAAGGAACAACAATGAGCAGTTCTTC. Amino acids: CASSLRNNNEQFF.

The chain recombines TRBV6-1 with TRBJ1-1, with D possibly TRBD1 on 6 matching bases. Germline-derived CDR1 and CDR2 are MNHNS and SASEGT. This CDR3 has 15 residues. The ends were cut back, 6 bases at V and 0 bases at J, with 14 bases in the middle. Here the CDR3 reads CASRDQTGMNTEAFF. CDR3 sequence (DNA): TGTGCCAGCAGAGATCAGACAGGCATGAACACTGAAGCTTTCTTT.

This clonotype was seen a few times. Here the CDR3 DNA reads TGCGCCAGCAGCCGGGACCAGAGCTCCTACAATGAGCAGTTCTTC. This sequence encodes CASSRDQSSYNEQFF. This rearrangement joins TRBV4-1 to TRBJ2-1, with D perhaps matching TRBD1 or TRBD2 (5 bases each). The germline V gene has CDR1 MGHRA and CDR2 YSYEKL. The CDR3 is 15 amino acids. Trimming removed 4 bases from V and 0 bases from J, with 10 bases in between.

This clonotype was counted a few times. The chain links TRBV21-1 to TRBJ2-7; the table assigns TRBD2, which was not confirmed against the DNA. TRBV21-1 is given as a pseudogene. This CDR3 has 15 residues. Here the CDR3 reads CASSSGVDSTYEQYF. Written as DNA, the CDR3 is TGTGCCAGCAGCTCCGGCGTGGACTCCACCTACGAGCAGTACTTC.

The chain has TRBV12-3 or TRBV12-4 and TRBJ2-2, with 10 bases identical to TRBD2. The V and J ends lost 10 bases and 1 base, in that order; junction bases with no gene match: 3. CDR3 size: 14 residues. CDR3 region: CATKREGNTGELFF. DNA for the CDR3: TGTGCCACCAAGCGGGAGGGGAACACCGGGGAGCTGTTTTTT.

This clonotype was detected many times. V and J are TRBV3-1 and TRBJ2-1, with no clear D. In germline, CDR1 is LGHDT, CDR2 YNNKEL (reference sequence). This CDR3 has 15 residues. V shed 0 bases and J shed 3 bases, with 9 bases lying between them. CDR3 in amino acids: CASSQEDTYYNEQFF. The CDR3 DNA reads TGTGCCAGCAGCCAAGAAGACACTTACTACAATGAGCAGTTCTTC.

This clonotype was counted a few times. J is TRBJ2-5 and V is TRBV2; D not resolved. CDR1 and CDR2 from the germline V gene are SNHLY and FYNNEI. V lost 7 bases, J lost 2 bases, and 5 bases lay in between. The CDR3 has 11 residues. The chain's CDR3 is CASKIQETQYF. CDR3 nucleotides: TGTGCCAGCAAAATTCAAGAGACCCAGTACTTC.

This clonotype was seen repeatedly, ten times or more. The chain uses TRBV12-5 and TRBJ1-5; D not certain. Trimming left V 2 bases short and J 8 bases short, with 10 bases between. From germline, CDR1 is LGHNT and CDR2 FRNRAP. CDR3 size: 13 residues. The CDR3 bases are TGTGCTAGTGGTTTGTTCCCGGGAGAGCCCCAGCATTTT. Protein product: CASGLFPGEPQHF.

This clonotype was seen more than once but under ten times. The rearrangement joins TRBV5-6 to TRBJ2-1, with D perhaps TRBD2 (5 bases). Germline CDR1 reads SGHDT; CDR2 reads YYEEEE. Trimming shortened V by 4 bases and J by 6 bases, and 20 bases separated the two germline ends. This CDR3 has 16 amino acids. The CDR3 DNA reads TGTGCCAGCAGCGCCCGGAGGCTAGCCTTTCCCAATGAGCAGTTCTTC. Protein sequence: CASSARRLAFPNEQFF.

The chain links TRBV12-3 or TRBV12-4 to TRBJ2-1, with D perhaps being TRBD1 or TRBD2 (5 bases each). V was cut by 1 base and J by 2 bases, with 12 bases left in between. The CDR3 consists of 16 residues. As DNA, the CDR3 is TGTGCCAGCAGTTTAGACGCCGGGACCACCTACAATGAGCAGTTCTTC. Translating gives CASSLDAGTTYNEQFF.